The sequence of this T cell receptor beta chain was determined in a study of blood T cell repertoires in COVID-19. With 2 bases removed from V and 2 bases from J, the gap between germline ends came to 6 bases. Per germline, CDR1 MNHEY and CDR2 SVGAGI. The CDR3 has 13 amino acids. Libraries were prepared by immunoSEQ multiplex PCR; TCRdb keeps only in-frame clonotypes and omits some of them. The repertoire includes approximately 180,000 clones, approximately 80% of them detected once, and about 15% sits in the top ten. The rearrangement joins TRBV6-5 to TRBJ1-2; D is uncertain. The specimen was PBMCs or T cells enriched from blood (not recorded which). The origin of this receptor is a man in his fifties or sixties who had recovered from COVID-19. The CDR3: CASSYHFNYGYTF. CDR3 nucleotides: TGTGCCAGCAGTTACCACTTCAACTATGGCTACACCTTC.